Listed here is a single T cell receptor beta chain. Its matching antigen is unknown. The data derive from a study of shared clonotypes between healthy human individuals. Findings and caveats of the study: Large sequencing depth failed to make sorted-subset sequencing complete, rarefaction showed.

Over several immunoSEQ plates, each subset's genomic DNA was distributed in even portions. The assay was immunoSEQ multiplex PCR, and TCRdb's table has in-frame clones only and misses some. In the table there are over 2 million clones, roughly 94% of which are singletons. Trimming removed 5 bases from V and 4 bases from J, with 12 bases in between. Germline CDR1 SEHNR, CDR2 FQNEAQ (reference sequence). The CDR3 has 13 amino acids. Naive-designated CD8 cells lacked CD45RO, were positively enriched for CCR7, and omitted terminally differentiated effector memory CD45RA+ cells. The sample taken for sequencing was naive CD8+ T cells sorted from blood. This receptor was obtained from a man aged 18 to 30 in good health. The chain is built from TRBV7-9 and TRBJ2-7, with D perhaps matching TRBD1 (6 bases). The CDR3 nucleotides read TGTGCCAGCAGCCCGTCCCAGGGGTACGAGCAGTACTTC. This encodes CASSPSQGYEQYF.